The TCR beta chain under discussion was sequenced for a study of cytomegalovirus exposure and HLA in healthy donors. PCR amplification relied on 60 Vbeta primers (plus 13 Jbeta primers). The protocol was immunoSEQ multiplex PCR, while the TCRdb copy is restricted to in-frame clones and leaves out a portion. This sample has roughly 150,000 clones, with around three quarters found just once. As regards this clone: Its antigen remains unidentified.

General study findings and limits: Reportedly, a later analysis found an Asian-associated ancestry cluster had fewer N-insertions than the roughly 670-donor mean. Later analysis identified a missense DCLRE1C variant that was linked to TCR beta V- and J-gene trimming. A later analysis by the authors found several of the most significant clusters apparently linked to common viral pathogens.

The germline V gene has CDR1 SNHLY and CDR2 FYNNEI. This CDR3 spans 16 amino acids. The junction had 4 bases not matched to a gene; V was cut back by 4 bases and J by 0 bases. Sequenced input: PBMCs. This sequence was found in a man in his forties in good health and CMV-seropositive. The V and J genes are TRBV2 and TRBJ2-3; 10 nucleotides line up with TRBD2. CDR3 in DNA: TGTGCCAGCAGTGGGACACTAGCGGGGAGCACAGATACGCAGTATTTT. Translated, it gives CASSGTLAGSTDTQYF.